This TCR beta chain was captured by sequencing in a study of beta chain features in type 1 diabetes. Regarding the study as a whole: Type 1 diabetes patients had moderately but significantly shorter TCRB CDR3s in all four CD4+ subsets. Sequencing the cDNA could make cells with high TCR expression show up more than they should. Diminished insertions and augmented deletions at VDJ junctions characterized type 1 diabetes patients.

The study reverse transcribed the entire isolated RNA, so it sequenced expressed TCRB transcripts. The table came from immunoSEQ multiplex PCR; TCRdb's copy has only in-frame clones and leaves some out. The data show 300,000 to 350,000 clones, approximately 10% seen once. Germline loops: CDR1 MDHEN, CDR2 SYDVKM. There are 15 residues in the CDR3. V lost 2 bases and J 9 bases, leaving 17 bases between the germline ends. CD45RO/CCR7/CD25/CD127/CD95/CD27 separated CD4+ naive, central memory, regulatory and stem cell-like memory cells by sorting. This clone was found many times. Its cognate antigen is unknown.

What was sequenced was central memory CD4+ T cells from blood. The gene calls are TRBV28 and TRBJ2-4, with D possibly matching TRBD2 (6 bases). The clonotype originates from a man aged 25-45 years with type 1 diabetes. The DNA for the CDR3 is TGTGCCAGCAGTTTACCTAATGGCAGGGAGGTCATTCAGTACTTC. Amino acid sequence: CASSLPNGREVIQYF.